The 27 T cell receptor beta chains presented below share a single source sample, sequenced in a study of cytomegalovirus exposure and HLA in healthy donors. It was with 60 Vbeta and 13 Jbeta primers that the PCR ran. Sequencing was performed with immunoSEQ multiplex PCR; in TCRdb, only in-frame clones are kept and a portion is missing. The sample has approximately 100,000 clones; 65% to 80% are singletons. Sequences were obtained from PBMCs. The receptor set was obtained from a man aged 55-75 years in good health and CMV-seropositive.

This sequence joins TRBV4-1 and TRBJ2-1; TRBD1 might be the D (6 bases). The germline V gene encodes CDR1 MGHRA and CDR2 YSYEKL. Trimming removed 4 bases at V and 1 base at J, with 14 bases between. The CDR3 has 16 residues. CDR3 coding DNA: TGCGCCAGCAGCCGAGTGGGGGCAACATCCTACAATGAGCAGTTCTTC. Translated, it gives CASSRVGATSYNEQFF.

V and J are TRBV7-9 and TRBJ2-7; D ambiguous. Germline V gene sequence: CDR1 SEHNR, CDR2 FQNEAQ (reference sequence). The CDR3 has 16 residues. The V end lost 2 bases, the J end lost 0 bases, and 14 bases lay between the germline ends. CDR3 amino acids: CASSLIVTGGSYEQYF. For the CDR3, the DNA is TGTGCCAGCAGCTTAATCGTCACCGGCGGCTCCTACGAGCAGTACTTC.

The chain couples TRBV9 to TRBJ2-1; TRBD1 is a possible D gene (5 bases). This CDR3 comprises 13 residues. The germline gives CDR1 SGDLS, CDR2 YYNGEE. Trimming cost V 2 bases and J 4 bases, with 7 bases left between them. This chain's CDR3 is CASSVGHYNEQFF. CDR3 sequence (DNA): TGTGCCAGCAGCGTCGGACATTACAATGAGCAGTTCTTC.

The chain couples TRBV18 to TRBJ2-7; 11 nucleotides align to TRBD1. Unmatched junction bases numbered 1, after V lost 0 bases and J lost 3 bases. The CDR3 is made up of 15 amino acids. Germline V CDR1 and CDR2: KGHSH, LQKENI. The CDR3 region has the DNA TGTGCCAGCTCACCACCGGGACAGGGGGACTACGAGCAGTACTTC. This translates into CASSPPGQGDYEQYF.

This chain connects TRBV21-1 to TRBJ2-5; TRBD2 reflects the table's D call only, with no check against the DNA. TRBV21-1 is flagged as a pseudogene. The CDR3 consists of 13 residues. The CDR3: CASSNDCGETQYF. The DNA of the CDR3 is TGTGCCAGCAGCAATGACTGCGGCGAGACCCAGTACTTC.

CDR3 in DNA: TGTGCCAGCAGTGACAGGGGGTCTTGGTTAGCCTACACCTTC. This translates into CASSDRGSWLAYTF. This rearrangement joins TRBV28 to TRBJ1-2; 9 bases map to TRBD1. The CDR3 runs 14 residues. The V segment lost 5 bases and the J segment 10 bases; nucleotides outside the gene matches: 11. Germline V gene sequence: CDR1 MDHEN, CDR2 SYDVKM.

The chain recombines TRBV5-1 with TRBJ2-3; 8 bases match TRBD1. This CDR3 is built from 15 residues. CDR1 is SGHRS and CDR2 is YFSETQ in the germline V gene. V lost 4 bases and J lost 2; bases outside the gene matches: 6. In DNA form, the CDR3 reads TGCGCCAGCAGCATATTGGGACAGGTCACAGATACGCAGTATTTT. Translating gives CASSILGQVTDTQYF.

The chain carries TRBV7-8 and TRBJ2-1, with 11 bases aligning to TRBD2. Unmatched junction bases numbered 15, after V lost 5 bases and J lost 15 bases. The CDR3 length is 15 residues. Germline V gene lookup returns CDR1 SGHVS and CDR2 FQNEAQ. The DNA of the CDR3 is TGTGCCAGCAGCACACCCCGAGCCCCTAGCGGGGGGAGGTTCTTC. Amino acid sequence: CASSTPRAPSGGRFF.

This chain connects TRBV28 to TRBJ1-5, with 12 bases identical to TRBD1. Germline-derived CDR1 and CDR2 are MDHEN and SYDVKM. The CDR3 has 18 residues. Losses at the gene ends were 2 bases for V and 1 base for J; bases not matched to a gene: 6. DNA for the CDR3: TGTGCCAGCAGTTTAGGGACAGGGGGCTCAATAAGCAATCAGCCCCAGCATTTT. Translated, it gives CASSLGTGGSISNQPQHF.

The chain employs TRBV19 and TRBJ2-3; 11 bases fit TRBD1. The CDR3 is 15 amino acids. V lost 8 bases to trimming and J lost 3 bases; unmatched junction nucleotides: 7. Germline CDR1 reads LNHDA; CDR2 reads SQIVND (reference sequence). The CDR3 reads CASGLGQGVTDTQYF. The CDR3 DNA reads TGTGCCAGTGGCCTGGGACAGGGGGTAACAGATACGCAGTATTTT.

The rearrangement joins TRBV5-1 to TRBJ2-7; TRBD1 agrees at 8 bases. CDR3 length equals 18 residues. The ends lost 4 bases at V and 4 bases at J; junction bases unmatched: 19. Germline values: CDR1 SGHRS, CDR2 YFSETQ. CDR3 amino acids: CASSGRTGTTPSPYEQYF. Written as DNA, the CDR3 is TGCGCCAGCAGCGGCAGGACAGGGACCACCCCATCTCCTTACGAGCAGTACTTC.

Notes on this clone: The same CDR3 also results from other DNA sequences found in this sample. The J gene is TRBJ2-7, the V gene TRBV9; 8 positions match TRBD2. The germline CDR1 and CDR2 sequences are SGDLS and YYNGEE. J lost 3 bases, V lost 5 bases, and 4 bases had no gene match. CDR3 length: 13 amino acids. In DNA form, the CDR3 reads TGTGCCAGCAGTCCCGGGGGGGGCTACGAGCAGTACTTC. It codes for CASSPGGGYEQYF.

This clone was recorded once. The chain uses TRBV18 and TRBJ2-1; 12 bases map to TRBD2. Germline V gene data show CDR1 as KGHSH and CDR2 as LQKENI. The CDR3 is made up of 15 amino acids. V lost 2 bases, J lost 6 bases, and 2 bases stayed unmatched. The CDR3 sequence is CASSPELAGGNEQFF. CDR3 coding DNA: TGTGCCAGCTCACCAGAACTAGCGGGGGGCAATGAGCAGTTCTTC.

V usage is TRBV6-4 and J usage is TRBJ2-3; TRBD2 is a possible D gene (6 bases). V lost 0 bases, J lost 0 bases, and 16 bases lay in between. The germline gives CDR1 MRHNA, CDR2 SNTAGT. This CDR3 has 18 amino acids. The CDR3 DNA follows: TGTGCCAGCAGTGACTCTATGCGGGGTCGCTCTAGCACAGATACGCAGTATTTT. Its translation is CASSDSMRGRSSTDTQYF.

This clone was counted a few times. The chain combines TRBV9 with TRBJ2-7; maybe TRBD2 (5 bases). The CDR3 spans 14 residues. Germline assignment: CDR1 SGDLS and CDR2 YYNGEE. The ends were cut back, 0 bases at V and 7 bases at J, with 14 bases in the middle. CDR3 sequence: CASSVGPRSGEQYF. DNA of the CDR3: TGTGCCAGCAGCGTAGGCCCTAGATCGGGAGAGCAGTACTTC.

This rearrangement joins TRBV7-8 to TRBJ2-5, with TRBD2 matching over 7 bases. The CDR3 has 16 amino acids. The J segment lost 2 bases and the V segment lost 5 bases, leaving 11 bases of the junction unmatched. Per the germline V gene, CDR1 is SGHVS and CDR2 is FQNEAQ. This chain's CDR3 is CASSIGIAGRQETQYF. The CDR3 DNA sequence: TGTGCCAGCAGCATCGGAATAGCGGGTCGACAAGAGACCCAGTACTTC.

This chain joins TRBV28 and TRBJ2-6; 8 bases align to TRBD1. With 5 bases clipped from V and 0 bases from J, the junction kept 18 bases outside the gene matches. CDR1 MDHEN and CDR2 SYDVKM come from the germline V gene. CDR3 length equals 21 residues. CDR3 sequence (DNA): TGTGCCAGCAGTCTTTTGATAAGGACAGGGCCCGGGGACTCTGGGGCCAACGTCCTGACTTTC. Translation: CASSLLIRTGPGDSGANVLTF.

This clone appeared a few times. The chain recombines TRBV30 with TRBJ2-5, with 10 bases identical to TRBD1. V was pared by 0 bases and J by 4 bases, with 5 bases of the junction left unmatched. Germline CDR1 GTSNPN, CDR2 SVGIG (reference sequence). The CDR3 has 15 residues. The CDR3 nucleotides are TGTGCCTGGAGTGTCCCGGGACAGGGGCTAGAGACCCAGTACTTC. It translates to CAWSVPGQGLETQYF. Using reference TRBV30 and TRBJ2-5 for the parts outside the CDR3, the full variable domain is SQTIHQWPATLVQPVGSPLSLECTVEGTSNPNLYWYRQAAGRGLQLLFYSVGIGQISSEVPQNLSASRPQDRQFILSSKKLLLSDSGFYLCAWSVPGQGLETQYFGPGTRLLVL.

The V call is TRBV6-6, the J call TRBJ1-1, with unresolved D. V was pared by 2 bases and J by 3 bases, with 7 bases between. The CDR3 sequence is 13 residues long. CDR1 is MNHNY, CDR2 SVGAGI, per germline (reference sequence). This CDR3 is CASSYGSDTEAFF. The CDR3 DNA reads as TGTGCCAGCAGTTACGGTTCGGACACTGAAGCTTTCTTT.

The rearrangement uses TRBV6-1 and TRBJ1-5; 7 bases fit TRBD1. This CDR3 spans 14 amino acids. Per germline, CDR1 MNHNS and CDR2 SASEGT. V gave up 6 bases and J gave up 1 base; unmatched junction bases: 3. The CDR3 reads CASRGQVSNQPQHF. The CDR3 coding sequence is TGTGCCAGCAGAGGACAGGTCAGCAATCAGCCCCAGCATTTT.

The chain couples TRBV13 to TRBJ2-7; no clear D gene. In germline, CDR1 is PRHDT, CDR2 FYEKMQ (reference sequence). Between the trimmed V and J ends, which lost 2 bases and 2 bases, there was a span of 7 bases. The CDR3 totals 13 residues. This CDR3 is CASSLRLAYEQYF. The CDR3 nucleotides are TGTGCCAGCAGCTTAAGGCTAGCCTACGAGCAGTACTTC.

For the CDR3, the DNA is TGTGCCAGCAGCACAAACAAGTATAATTCACCCCTCCACTTT. As protein: CASSTNKYNSPLHF. The genes are TRBV7-9 and TRBJ1-6; D is ambiguous. Trimming shortened V by 5 bases and J by 4 bases, and 9 bases separated the two germline ends. Germline CDR1 and CDR2: SEHNR and FQNEAQ (reference sequence). The CDR3 is made up of 14 amino acids.

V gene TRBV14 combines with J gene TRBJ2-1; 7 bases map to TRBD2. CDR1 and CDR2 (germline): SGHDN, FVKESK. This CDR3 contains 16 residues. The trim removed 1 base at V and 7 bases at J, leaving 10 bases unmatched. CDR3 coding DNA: TGTGCCAGCAGCCAAGGACTAGCAGGGACGGGGAATGAGCAGTTCTTC. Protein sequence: CASSQGLAGTGNEQFF.

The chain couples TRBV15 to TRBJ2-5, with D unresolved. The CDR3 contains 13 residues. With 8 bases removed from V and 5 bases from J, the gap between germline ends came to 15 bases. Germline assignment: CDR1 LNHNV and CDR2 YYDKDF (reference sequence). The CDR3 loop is CATERSRGETQYF. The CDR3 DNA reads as TGTGCCACCGAGAGGTCTAGAGGCGAGACCCAGTACTTC.

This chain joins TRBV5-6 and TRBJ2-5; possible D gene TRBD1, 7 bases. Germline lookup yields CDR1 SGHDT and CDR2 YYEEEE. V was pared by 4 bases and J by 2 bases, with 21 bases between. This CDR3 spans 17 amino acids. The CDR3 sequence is CASSRIGVQGGQETQYF. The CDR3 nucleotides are TGTGCCAGCAGCCGGATTGGAGTTCAGGGGGGACAAGAGACCCAGTACTTC.

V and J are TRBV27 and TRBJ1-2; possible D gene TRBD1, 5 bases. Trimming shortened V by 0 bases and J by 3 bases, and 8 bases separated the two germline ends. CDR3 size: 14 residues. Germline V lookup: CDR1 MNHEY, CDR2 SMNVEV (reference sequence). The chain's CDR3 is CASSLSVTDYGYTF. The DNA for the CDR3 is TGTGCCAGCAGTTTATCGGTGACAGACTATGGCTACACCTTC.

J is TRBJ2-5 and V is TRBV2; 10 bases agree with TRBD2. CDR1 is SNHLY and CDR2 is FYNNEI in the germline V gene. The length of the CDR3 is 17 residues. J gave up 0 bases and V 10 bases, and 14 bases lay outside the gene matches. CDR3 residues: CANTERVAGGYQETQYF. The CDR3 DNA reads TGTGCCAACACCGAACGAGTAGCGGGGGGATACCAAGAGACCCAGTACTTC.